This is a list of T cell receptor beta chains from one sample in a study of blood T cell repertoires in COVID-19. Generated by immunoSEQ multiplex PCR, the TCRdb table keeps only in-frame clones and is missing some. The data hold around 340,000 clones, with 80% to 90% observed a single time. The sample was PBMCs or T cells enriched from blood (not recorded which). All receptors come from a woman in her forties with acute COVID-19. The CDR3 runs from the conserved cysteine through the conserved F or W. The order of the fields is J gene, V gene, clone size, D gene, CDR3 protein, CDR3 DNA. A D gene is named only where the DNA matches it firmly. Rows give clone size only sometimes, using once, few, many, or a class for an expanded clone.

j_gene: TRBJ2-3
v_gene: TRBV9
abundance: NA
d_gene: NA
CDR3aa: CASSQSGYTDTQYF
CDR3nt: TGTGCCAGCAGCCAGTCCGGGTACACAGATACGCAGTATTTT

j_gene: TRBJ1-6
v_gene: TRBV15
abundance: NA
d_gene: TRBD1
CDR3aa: CATSRERTGGSPLHF
CDR3nt: TGTGCCACCAGCAGAGAGCGGACAGGGGGATCACCCCTCCACTTT

j_gene: TRBJ1-6
v_gene: TRBV7-9
abundance: NA
d_gene: TRBD1
CDR3aa: CASSFTGGRYSPLHF
CDR3nt: TGTGCCAGCAGCTTTACAGGGGGCCGATATTCACCCCTCCACTTT

j_gene: TRBJ1-6
v_gene: TRBV27
abundance: NA
d_gene: NA
CDR3aa: CASSLGAGFNSPLHF
CDR3nt: TGTGCCAGCAGTTTAGGGGCAGGTTTTAATTCACCCCTCCACTTT

j_gene: TRBJ1-2
v_gene: TRBV19
abundance: NA
d_gene: NA
CDR3aa: CASSPTRGAGYGYTF
CDR3nt: TGTGCCAGTAGTCCCACGAGGGGCGCGGGGTATGGCTACACCTTC

j_gene: TRBJ2-2
v_gene: TRBV7-9
abundance: NA
d_gene: TRBD2
CDR3aa: CASSLPSGRINTGELFF
CDR3nt: TGTGCCAGCAGCTTACCTAGCGGAAGAATAAACACCGGGGAGCTGTTTTTT

j_gene: TRBJ2-7
v_gene: TRBV2
abundance: NA
d_gene: NA
CDR3aa: CASRERDFGISEQYF
CDR3nt: TGTGCCAGCAGGGAGAGGGACTTTGGGATATCCGAGCAGTACTTC

j_gene: TRBJ2-7
v_gene: TRBV7-9
abundance: once
d_gene: NA
CDR3aa: CASSLGDSWAYEQYF
CDR3nt: TGTGCCAGCAGCTTGGGGGACTCATGGGCCTACGAGCAGTACTTC

j_gene: TRBJ2-5
v_gene: TRBV6-5
abundance: NA
d_gene: NA
CDR3aa: CASSLGQWGETQYF
CDR3nt: TGTGCCAGCAGTCTAGGACAGTGGGGAGAGACCCAGTACTTC

j_gene: TRBJ1-5
v_gene: TRBV7-9
abundance: NA
d_gene: TRBD1
CDR3aa: CASSLAPSRGRDQPQHF
CDR3nt: TGTGCCAGCAGCTTAGCTCCCTCCAGGGGGCGAGATCAGCCCCAGCATTTT

j_gene: TRBJ2-6
v_gene: TRBV11-2
abundance: NA
d_gene: NA
CDR3aa: CASSISSGANVLTF
CDR3nt: TGTGCCAGCAGCATATCCTCTGGGGCCAACGTCCTGACTTTC

j_gene: TRBJ2-7
v_gene: TRBV28
abundance: NA
d_gene: TRBD2
CDR3aa: CASSFGLAGVQYF
CDR3nt: TGTGCCAGCAGTTTCGGACTAGCGGGAGTGCAGTACTTC

j_gene: TRBJ2-5
v_gene: TRBV27
abundance: once
d_gene: NA
CDR3aa: CASSLNGQLTGETQYF
CDR3nt: TGTGCCAGCAGTTTAAATGGGCAACTCACTGGAGAGACCCAGTACTTC

j_gene: TRBJ2-3
v_gene: TRBV5-1
abundance: NA
d_gene: TRBD2
CDR3aa: CASSPGTSGETDTQYF
CDR3nt: TGCGCCAGCAGCCCCGGGACTAGCGGGGAAACAGATACGCAGTATTTT